One sample yielded the 8 T cell receptor beta chains listed below, sequenced in a study of T-cell reconstitution after alpha-beta-depleted transplantation in children. This sample's TCRbeta library carried unique molecular identifier barcodes. TCRdb independently ran MiXCR on the PCR reads; one entry per CDR3 protein. In the table there are approximately 390,000 distinct CDR3 sequences, roughly a tenth of which are singletons. The sequencing here drew on PBMCs from the stem cell graft donor, taken from the stem cell graft. The receptors originated from a human donor who donated a stem cell graft to a child with acute myeloid leukemia.

The chain uses TRBV4-2 and TRBJ1-6; D uncertain. Germline CDR1 is LGHNA and CDR2 is YNFKEQ. V gave up 4 bases and J gave up 17 bases, with 15 bases separating them. The CDR3 consists of 12 residues. Here the CDR3 reads CASSRNTEVIHF. CDR3 nucleotide sequence: TGTGCCAGCAGCCGGAACACAGAGGTAATCCACTTT.

This clonotype was seen many times. The chain employs TRBV6-2 or TRBV6-3 and TRBJ2-2; D is undetermined. This CDR3 has 11 residues. V was clipped by 4 bases and J by 7 bases, with 4 bases between them. Germline values: CDR1 MNHEY, CDR2 SVGEGT. CDR3 bases: TGTGCCAGCAGTTGGGTCGGGGAGCTGTTTTTT. It encodes CASSWVGELFF.

This clonotype appeared a few times. The V gene is TRBV3-1, the J gene TRBJ2-3, with D maybe TRBD2 (6 bases). The CDR3 is 14 amino acids. V was cut by 7 bases and J by 6 bases, with 17 bases left in between. Germline CDR1 LGHDT, CDR2 YNNKEL (reference sequence). CDR3 DNA sequence: TGTGCCAGCACTCGGGAGCTCGACGAGGATACGCAGTATTTT. Its translation is CASTRELDEDTQYF.

This clonotype was counted only a few times. V gene TRBV20-1 combines with J gene TRBJ1-5, with D possibly TRBD1 on 5 matching bases. Trimming removed 2 bases from V and 6 bases from J, with 17 bases in between. The CDR3 covers 15 residues. Germline CDR1 is DFQATT and CDR2 is SNEGSKA (reference sequence). The chain's CDR3 is CSARPSGRAIQPQHF. The CDR3 coding sequence is TGCAGTGCTAGACCTTCCGGCAGGGCTATTCAGCCCCAGCATTTT.

This clonotype turned up a few times. This chain joins TRBV11-2 and TRBJ2-3; 7 bases align to TRBD1. Germline CDR1 reads SGHAT; CDR2 reads FQNNGV. This CDR3 comprises 16 residues. V shed 4 bases and J 0 bases; nucleotides not matched to a gene: 7. The CDR3 sequence is CASSSGGDSSTDTQYF. CDR3 nucleotides: TGTGCCAGCAGCTCGGGTGGGGACAGCAGCACAGATACGCAGTATTTT.

This clonotype was seen ten or more times. V and J are TRBV6-2 or TRBV6-3 and TRBJ1-4, with D perhaps matching TRBD1 (5 bases). Trimming stripped 5 bases from V and 4 bases from J, with 17 bases between. Germline values: CDR1 MNHEY, CDR2 SVGEGT. The CDR3 is made up of 16 amino acids. The CDR3 reads CASSHPSGTDNEKLFF. In DNA, the CDR3 is TGTGCCAGCAGTCACCCATCCGGGACGGATAATGAAAAACTGTTTTTT.

This clonotype was seen many times. The chain employs TRBV12-3 or TRBV12-4 and TRBJ2-2; D may be TRBD1 (6 bases). This CDR3 contains 15 residues. Trimming pared 3 bases from V and 4 bases from J, leaving 12 bases between. The CDR3 coding sequence is TGTGCCAGCAGTTTTCAGGGGCAGGGCACCGGGGAGCTGTTTTTT. Residues: CASSFQGQGTGELFF.

The chain uses TRBV5-1 and TRBJ2-4; D remains ambiguous. Germline CDR1 reads SGHRS; CDR2 reads YFSETQ. The CDR3 runs 13 residues. The germline V and J ends were trimmed by 0 bases and 11 bases, with 12 bases remaining between them. The CDR3 coding sequence is TGCGCCAGCAGCTTGGACGGTCCAGGACTTCAGTACTTC. It codes for CASSLDGPGLQYF.